The clone carrying this T cell receptor (beta chain) was detected a few times. In the original analysis: Reference gene primer amplification gave nucleated cell count estimates. Libraries were prepared by immunoSEQ multiplex PCR; TCRdb keeps only in-frame clonotypes and omits some of them. V and J calls and clone size follow that table, whereas D and trimming were derived from the DNA. The sample carries 470,000 or so clones, roughly nine tenths recorded once. This CDR3 is built from 14 residues. CDR1 and CDR2 (germline): LNHDA, SQIVND (reference sequence). With 7 bases removed from V and 0 bases from J, the gap between germline ends came to 12 bases. This specimen comes from a study of blood T cell repertoires in COVID-19. For the study at large: Sources were T cells, B-cell-depleted T cells, or PBMCs; the material itself was cDNA or gDNA.

Participants spanned ages about 18 to 100 years and resided in fewer than 30 US areas. The sequence derives from a woman aged 18-29 years with acute COVID-19. The chain joins TRBV19 to TRBJ1-1; maybe TRBD1 (5 bases). The specimen sequenced was PBMCs or T cells enriched from blood (not recorded which). CDR3 bases: TGTGCCAGTAACACGGGACTGATGAACACTGAAGCTTTCTTT. Translating gives CASNTGLMNTEAFF.